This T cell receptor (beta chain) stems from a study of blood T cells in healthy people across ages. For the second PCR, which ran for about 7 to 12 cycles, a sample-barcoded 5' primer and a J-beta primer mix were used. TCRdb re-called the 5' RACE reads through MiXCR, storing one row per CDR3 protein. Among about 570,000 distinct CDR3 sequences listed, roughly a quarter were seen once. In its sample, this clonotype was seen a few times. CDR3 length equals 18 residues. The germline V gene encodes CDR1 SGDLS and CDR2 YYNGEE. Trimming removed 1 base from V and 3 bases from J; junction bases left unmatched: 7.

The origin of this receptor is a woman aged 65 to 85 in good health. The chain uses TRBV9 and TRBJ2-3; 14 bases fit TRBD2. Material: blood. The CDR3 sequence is CASSVMTSGGVWTDTQYF. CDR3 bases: TGTGCCAGCAGCGTAATGACTAGCGGGGGGGTTTGGACAGATACGCAGTATTTT. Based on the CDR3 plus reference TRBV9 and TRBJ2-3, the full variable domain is DSGVTQTPKHLITATGQRVTLRCSPRSGDLSVYWYQQSLDQGLQFLIQYYNGEERAKGNILERFSAQQFPDLHSELNLSSLELGDSALYFCASSVMTSGGVWTDTQYFGPGTRLTVL.